The table lists the clone carrying this T cell receptor beta chain with a few counts. How the authors handled the data: For nucleated cells, counts were estimated from reference gene primer amplification. Here immunoSEQ multiplex PCR was the method, and the copy in TCRdb shows in-frame clones only, minus some. Clone size and V and J calls were adopted from that table, with D and trimming inferred from the DNA. The data contain 100,000 to 150,000 clones, more than 90% of them singletons. This record belongs to a study of blood T cell repertoires in COVID-19. Study context: Some COVID-19 samples were acute and others convalescent; all came from the United States, Italy and Spain.

Looked up from germline, CDR1 is SGHRS and CDR2 is YFSETQ. The CDR3 sequence is 12 residues long. Germline trimming cut 5 bases from V and 12 bases from J; bases unmatched to any gene: 8. The receptor comes from a man aged 55 to 70 with COVID-19, enrolled during active disease. Sequencing used peripheral blood. The chain has TRBV5-1 and TRBJ2-4, with 7 bases that match TRBD1. The CDR3 nucleotides read TGCGCCAGCAGTTCGGACAGGCTCTATCAGTACTTC. Protein: CASSSDRLYQYF.